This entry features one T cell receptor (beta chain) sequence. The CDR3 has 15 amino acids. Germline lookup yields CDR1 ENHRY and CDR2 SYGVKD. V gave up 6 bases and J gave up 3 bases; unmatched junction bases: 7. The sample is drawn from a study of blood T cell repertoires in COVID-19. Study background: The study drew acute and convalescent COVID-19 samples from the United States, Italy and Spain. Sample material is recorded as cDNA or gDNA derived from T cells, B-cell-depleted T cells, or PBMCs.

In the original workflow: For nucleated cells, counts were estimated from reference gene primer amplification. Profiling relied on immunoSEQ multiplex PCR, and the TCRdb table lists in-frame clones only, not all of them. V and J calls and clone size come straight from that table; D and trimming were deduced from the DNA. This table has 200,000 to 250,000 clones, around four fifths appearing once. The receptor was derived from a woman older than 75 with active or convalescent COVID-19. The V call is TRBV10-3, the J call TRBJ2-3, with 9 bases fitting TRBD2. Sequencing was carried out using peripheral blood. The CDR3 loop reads CAIRIAGVLTDTQYF. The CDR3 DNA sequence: TGTGCCATCAGGATAGCGGGAGTTTTGACAGATACGCAGTATTTT.